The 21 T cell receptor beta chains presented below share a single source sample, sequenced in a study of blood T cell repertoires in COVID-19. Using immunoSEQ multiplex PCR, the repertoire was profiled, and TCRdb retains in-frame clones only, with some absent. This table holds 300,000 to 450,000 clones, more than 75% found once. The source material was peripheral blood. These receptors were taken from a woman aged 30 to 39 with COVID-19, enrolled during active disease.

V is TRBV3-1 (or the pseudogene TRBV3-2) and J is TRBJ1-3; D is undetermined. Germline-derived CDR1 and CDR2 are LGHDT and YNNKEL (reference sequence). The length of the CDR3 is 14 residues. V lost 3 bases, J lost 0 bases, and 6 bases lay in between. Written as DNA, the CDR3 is TGTGCCAGCAGCCAGATAGACTCTGGAAACACCATATATTTT. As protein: CASSQIDSGNTIYF.

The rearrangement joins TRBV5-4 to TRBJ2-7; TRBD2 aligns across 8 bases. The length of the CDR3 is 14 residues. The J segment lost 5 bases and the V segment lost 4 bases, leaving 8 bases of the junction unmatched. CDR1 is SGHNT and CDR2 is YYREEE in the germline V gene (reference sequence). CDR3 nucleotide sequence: TGTGCCAGCAGCGCGGCGGGGGGAAGTCACGAGCAGTACTTC. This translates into CASSAAGGSHEQYF.

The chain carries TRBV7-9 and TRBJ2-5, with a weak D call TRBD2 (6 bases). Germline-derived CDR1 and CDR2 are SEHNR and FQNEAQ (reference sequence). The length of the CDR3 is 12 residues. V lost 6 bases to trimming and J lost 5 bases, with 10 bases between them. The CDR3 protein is CASSVGRETQYF. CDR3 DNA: TGTGCCAGCAGTGTGGGGAGGGAGACCCAGTACTTC. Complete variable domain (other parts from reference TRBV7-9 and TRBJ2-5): DTGVSQNPRHKITKRGQNVTFRCDPISEHNRLYWYRQTLGQGPEFLTYFQNEAQLEKSRLLSDRFSAERPKGSFSTLEIQRTEQGDSAMYLCASSVGRETQYFGPGTRLLVL.

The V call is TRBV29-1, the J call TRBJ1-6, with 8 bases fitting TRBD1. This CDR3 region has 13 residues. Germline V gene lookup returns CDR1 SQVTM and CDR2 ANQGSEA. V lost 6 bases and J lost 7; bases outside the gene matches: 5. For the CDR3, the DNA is TGCAGCGTACGCCAGGGGGCCAATTCACCCCTCCACTTT. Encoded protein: CSVRQGANSPLHF.

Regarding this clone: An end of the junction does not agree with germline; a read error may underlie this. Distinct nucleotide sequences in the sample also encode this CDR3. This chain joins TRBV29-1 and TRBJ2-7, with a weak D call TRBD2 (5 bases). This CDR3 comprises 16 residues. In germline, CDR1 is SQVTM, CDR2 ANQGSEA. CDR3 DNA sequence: TGCAGCGTTGAGATAAGCGTTTCTAGCCCCACCTATGAGCAGTACTTC. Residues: CSVEISVSSPTYEQYF.

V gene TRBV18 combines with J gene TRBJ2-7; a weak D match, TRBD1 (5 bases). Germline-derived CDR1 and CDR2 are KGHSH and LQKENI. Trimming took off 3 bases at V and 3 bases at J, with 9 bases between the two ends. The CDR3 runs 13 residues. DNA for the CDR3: TGTGCCAGCTCACCGAGGCAGGGCTACGAGCAGTACTTC. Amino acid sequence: CASSPRQGYEQYF.

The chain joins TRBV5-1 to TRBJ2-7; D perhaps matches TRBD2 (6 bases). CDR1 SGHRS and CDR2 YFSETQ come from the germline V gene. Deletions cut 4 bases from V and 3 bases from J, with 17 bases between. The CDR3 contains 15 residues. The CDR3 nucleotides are TGCGCCAGCAGCCCCGAGGGGACGGGGGTCTACGAGCAGTACTTC. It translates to CASSPEGTGVYEQYF.

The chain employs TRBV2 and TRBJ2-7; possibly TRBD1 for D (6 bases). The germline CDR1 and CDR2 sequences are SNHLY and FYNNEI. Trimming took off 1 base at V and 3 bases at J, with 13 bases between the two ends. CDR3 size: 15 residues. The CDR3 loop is CASSEGVVGGYEQYF. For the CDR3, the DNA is TGTGCCAGCAGTGAAGGAGTTGTAGGGGGCTACGAGCAGTACTTC.

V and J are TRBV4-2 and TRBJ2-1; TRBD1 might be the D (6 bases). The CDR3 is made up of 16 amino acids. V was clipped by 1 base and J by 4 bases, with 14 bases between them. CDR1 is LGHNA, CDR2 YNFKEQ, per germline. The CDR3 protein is CASSQARRTVYNEQFF. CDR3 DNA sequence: TGTGCCAGCAGCCAAGCAAGGAGGACAGTTTACAATGAGCAGTTCTTC.

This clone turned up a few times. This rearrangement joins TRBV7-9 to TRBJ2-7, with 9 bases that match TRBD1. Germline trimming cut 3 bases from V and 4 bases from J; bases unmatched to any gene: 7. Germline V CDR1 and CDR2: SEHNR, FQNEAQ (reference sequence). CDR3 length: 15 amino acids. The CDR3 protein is CASSFRDRELYEQYF. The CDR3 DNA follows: TGTGCCAGCAGCTTCCGGGACAGGGAACTTTACGAGCAGTACTTC.

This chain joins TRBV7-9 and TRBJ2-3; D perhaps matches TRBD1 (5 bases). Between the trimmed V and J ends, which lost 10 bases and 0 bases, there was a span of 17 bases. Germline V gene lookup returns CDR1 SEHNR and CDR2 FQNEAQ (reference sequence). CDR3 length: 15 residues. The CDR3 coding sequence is TGTGCCATTCGCATAGGGGATAAAAGCACAGATACGCAGTATTTT. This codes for CAIRIGDKSTDTQYF. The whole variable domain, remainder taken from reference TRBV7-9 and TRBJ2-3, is DTGVSQNPRHKITKRGQNVTFRCDPISEHNRLYWYRQTLGQGPEFLTYFQNEAQLEKSRLLSDRFSAERPKGSFSTLEIQRTEQGDSAMYLCAIRIGDKSTDTQYFGPGTRLTVL.

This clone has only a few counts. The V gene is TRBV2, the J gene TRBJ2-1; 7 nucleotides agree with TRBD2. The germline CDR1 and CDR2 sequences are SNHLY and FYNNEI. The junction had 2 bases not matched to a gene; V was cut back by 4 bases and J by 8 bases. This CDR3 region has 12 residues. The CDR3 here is CASSGGGDEQFF. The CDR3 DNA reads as TGTGCCAGCAGTGGGGGAGGGGATGAGCAGTTCTTC. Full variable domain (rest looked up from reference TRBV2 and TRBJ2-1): EPEVTQTPSHQVTQMGQEVILRCVPISNHLYFYWYRQILGQKVEFLVSFYNNEISEKSEIFDDQFSVERPDGSNFTLKIRSTKLEDSAMYFCASSGGGDEQFFGPGTRLTVL.

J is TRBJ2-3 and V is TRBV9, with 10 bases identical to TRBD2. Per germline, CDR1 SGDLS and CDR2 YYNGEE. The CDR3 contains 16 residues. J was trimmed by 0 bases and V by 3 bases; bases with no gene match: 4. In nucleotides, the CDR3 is TGTGCCAGCAGCGGGAGGACTAGCGGTAGCACAGATACGCAGTATTTT. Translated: CASSGRTSGSTDTQYF. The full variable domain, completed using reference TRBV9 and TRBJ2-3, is DSGVTQTPKHLITATGQRVTLRCSPRSGDLSVYWYQQSLDQGLQFLIQYYNGEERAKGNILERFSAQQFPDLHSELNLSSLELGDSALYFCASSGRTSGSTDTQYFGPGTRLTVL.

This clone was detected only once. CDR3 sequence (DNA): TGTGCCAGCAGTATCGATCGGGGATGGGATCAGCCCCAGCATTTT. Amino acids: CASSIDRGWDQPQHF. The V and J genes are TRBV28 and TRBJ1-5; D remains ambiguous. Deletions cut 5 bases from V and 5 bases from J, with 16 bases between. CDR3 size: 15 residues. Germline-derived CDR1 and CDR2 are MDHEN and SYDVKM. The full variable domain, its missing parts supplied by reference TRBV28 and TRBJ1-5, is DVKVTQSSRYLVKRTGEKVFLECVQDMDHENMFWYRQDPGLGLRLIYFSYDVKMKEKGDIPEGYSVSREKKERFSLILESASTNQTSMYLCASSIDRGWDQPQHFGDGTRLSIL.

The CDR3 coding sequence is TGTGCCAGCAGTGAATGGCCCAGTTCCTACAATGAGCAGTTCTTC. Translated: CASSEWPSSYNEQFF. V usage is TRBV25-1 and J usage is TRBJ2-1; D gene uncertain. In germline, CDR1 is MGHDK, CDR2 SYGVNS. This CDR3 spans 15 amino acids. Trimming took off 1 base at V and 1 base at J, with 8 bases between the two ends.

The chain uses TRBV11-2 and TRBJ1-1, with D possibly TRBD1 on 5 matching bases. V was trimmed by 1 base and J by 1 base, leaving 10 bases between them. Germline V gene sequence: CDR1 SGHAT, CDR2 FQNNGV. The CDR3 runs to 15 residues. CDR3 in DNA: TGTGCCAGCAGCTTAGGGGGCAGGCCGAACACTGAAGCTTTCTTT. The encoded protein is CASSLGGRPNTEAFF.

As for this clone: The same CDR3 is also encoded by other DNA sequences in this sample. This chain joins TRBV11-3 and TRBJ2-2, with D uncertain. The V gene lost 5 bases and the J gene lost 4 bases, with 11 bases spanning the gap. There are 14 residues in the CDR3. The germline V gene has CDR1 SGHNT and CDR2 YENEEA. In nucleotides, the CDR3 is TGTGCCAGCAGCCCTACTTCGTTCACCGGGGAGCTGTTTTTT. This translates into CASSPTSFTGELFF.

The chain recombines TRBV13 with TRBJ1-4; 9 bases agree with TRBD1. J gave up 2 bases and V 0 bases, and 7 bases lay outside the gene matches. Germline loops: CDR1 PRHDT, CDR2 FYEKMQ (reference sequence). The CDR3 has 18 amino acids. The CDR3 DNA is TGTGCCAGCAGCTTAGGTTTCCGGGACAGGGCTACTAATGAAAAACTGTTTTTT. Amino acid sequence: CASSLGFRDRATNEKLFF.

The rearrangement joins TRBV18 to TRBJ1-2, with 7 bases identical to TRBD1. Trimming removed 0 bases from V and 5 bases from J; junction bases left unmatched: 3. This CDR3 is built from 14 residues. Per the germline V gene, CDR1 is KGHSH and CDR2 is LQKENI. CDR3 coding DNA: TGTGCCAGCTCACCACCGGGACAGTCGTATGGCTACACCTTC. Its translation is CASSPPGQSYGYTF.

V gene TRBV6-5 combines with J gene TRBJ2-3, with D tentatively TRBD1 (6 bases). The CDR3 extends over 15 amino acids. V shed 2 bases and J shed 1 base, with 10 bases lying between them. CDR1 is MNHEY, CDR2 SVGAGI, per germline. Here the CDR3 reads CASSYTGLGTDTQYF. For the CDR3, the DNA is TGTGCCAGCAGTTACACAGGGCTGGGCACAGATACGCAGTATTTT.

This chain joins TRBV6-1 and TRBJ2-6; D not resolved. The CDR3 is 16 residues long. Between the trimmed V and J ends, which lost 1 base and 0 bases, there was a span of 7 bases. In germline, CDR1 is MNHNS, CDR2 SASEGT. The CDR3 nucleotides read TGTGCCAGCAGTGAAGACAGCCACTCTGGGGCCAACGTCCTGACTTTC. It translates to CASSEDSHSGANVLTF.